These 25 T cell receptor beta chains originate from one sample sequenced in a study of T cell repertoires in cytomegalovirus infection (dated by TCRdb to between 2018 and 2021). Per the publication, the treatment or condition label means: in vitro stimulation with specific CMV peptide epitopes to enrich CMV-specific T cells. These receptors are not linked to any known antigen. The instrument given in TCRdb is Illumina HiSeq 1500. TCRdb applied fastp at Q25 and MiXCR to the public reads, then kept only in-frame beta chains. CDR3 protein duplicates are merged, each entry listing the most common genes and DNA. The sample table shows some 560,000 distinct CDR3 sequences, and 35% to 50% are seen once. The ten biggest clones cover around 46% of the sample. The sample here was cultured PBMCs, taken from culture after CMV antigen stimulation. These receptors originate from a human donor in good health (CMV status not recorded). Some clones in this sample may be carry-over from other donors' samples.

This sequence joins TRBV6-1 and TRBJ1-5; weak D call: TRBD1 (5 bases). The CDR3 runs 14 residues. Germline values: CDR1 MNHNS, CDR2 SASEGT. Trimming removed 3 bases from V and 7 bases from J, with 13 bases in between. In DNA form, the CDR3 reads TGTGCCAGCAGTGACTTCGGGGGGGAACAGCCCCAGCATTTT. The encoded protein is CASSDFGGEQPQHF.

The genes are TRBV6-5 and TRBJ2-1; 12 positions match TRBD2. From germline, CDR1 is MNHEY and CDR2 SVGAGI. The CDR3 runs 14 residues. V lost 7 bases to trimming and J lost 10 bases; unmatched junction nucleotides: 8. The CDR3 loop is CASKRLAGDGEQFF. CDR3 DNA sequence: TGTGCCAGCAAGAGACTAGCGGGAGATGGGGAGCAGTTCTTC.

V gene TRBV20-1 combines with J gene TRBJ1-2; D ambiguous. The CDR3 length is 13 residues. V was pared by 4 bases and J by 6 bases, with 15 bases between. Per germline, CDR1 DFQATT and CDR2 SNEGSKA (reference sequence). The CDR3 reads CSAMDSYQDGYTF. The CDR3, as DNA: TGCAGTGCTATGGACTCGTATCAGGATGGCTACACCTTC.

This clonotype occurred a few times. The V gene is TRBV7-6, the J gene TRBJ2-7; D is unresolved. This CDR3 comprises 12 residues. The germline CDR1 and CDR2 sequences are SGHVS and FNYEAQ. V dropped 5 bases and J dropped 5 bases, with 10 bases sitting between them. The DNA of the CDR3 is TGTGCCAGCAGCCCTCTGTACGACGAGCAGTACTTC. Its translation: CASSPLYDEQYF. Using reference TRBV7-6 and TRBJ2-7 for the parts outside the CDR3, the full variable domain is GAGVSQSPRYKVTKRGQDVALRCDPISGHVSLYWYRQALGQGPEFLTYFNYEAQQDKSGLPNDRFSAERPEGSISTLTIQRTEQRDSAMYRCASSPLYDEQYFGPGTRLTVT.

This chain links TRBV20-1 with TRBJ2-3, with D perhaps matching TRBD1 or TRBD2 (6 bases each). The CDR3 sequence is 12 residues long. V lost 5 bases and J lost 6, with 12 bases in between. CDR1 DFQATT and CDR2 SNEGSKA come from the germline V gene (reference sequence). The CDR3: CSAEEGVDTQYF. Here the CDR3 DNA reads TGCAGTGCTGAGGAGGGGGTGGATACGCAGTATTTT.

This chain uses TRBV6-6 with TRBJ2-1; tentatively, D is TRBD1 or TRBD2 (5 bases each). The CDR3 length is 15 residues. The germline gives CDR1 MNHNY, CDR2 SVGAGI (reference sequence). V shed 5 bases and J shed 3 bases, with 14 bases lying between them. The CDR3 DNA follows: TGTGCCAGCAGTGGCCGGGACGGCCTCTACAATGAGCAGTTCTTC. Translation gives CASSGRDGLYNEQFF.

V gene TRBV20-1 combines with J gene TRBJ2-2; 13 bases agree with TRBD2. From germline, CDR1 is DFQATT and CDR2 SNEGSKA (reference sequence). V dropped 4 bases and J dropped 6; count of bases not matched to a gene: 2. The CDR3 covers 14 residues. CDR3 sequence reads: CSAKLAGGPGELFF. In DNA form, the CDR3 reads TGCAGTGCTAAACTAGCGGGGGGGCCCGGGGAGCTGTTTTTT.

This clonotype has a handful of counts. V usage is TRBV7-2 and J usage is TRBJ2-1; TRBD1 aligns across 7 bases. This CDR3 has 15 residues. Germline trimming cut 5 bases from V and 8 bases from J; bases unmatched to any gene: 12. Germline loops: CDR1 SGHTA, CDR2 FQGNSA. The CDR3: CASSAGWERGHEQFF. For the CDR3, the DNA is TGTGCCAGCAGCGCTGGGTGGGAGAGGGGGCATGAGCAGTTCTTC.

In nucleotides, the CDR3 is TGTGCCAGCAGCTTGCCTATAGCGGGGGGGATAAATACGCAGTATTTT. This sequence encodes CASSLPIAGGINTQYF. The V call is TRBV7-2, the J call TRBJ2-3, with TRBD2 matching over 11 bases. The V gene's germline CDR1 is SGHTA and CDR2 FQGNSA. J gave up 7 bases and V 3 bases, and 9 bases lay outside the gene matches. The CDR3 is made up of 16 amino acids.

This clonotype was counted between two and nine times. The rearrangement links TRBV6-6 to TRBJ2-2, with D uncertain. Germline CDR1 and CDR2: MNHNY and SVGAGI (reference sequence). The CDR3 length is 15 residues. Trimming cost V 6 bases and J 2 bases, with 13 bases left between them. CDR3 region: CASSPIGGNTGELFF. CDR3 nucleotides: TGTGCCAGCAGCCCTATCGGCGGTAACACCGGGGAGCTGTTTTTT.

The J gene is TRBJ1-6, the V gene TRBV7-2; 7 bases line up with TRBD1. The V segment lost 5 bases and the J segment 6 bases; nucleotides outside the gene matches: 13. The CDR3 length is 17 residues. The germline CDR1 and CDR2 sequences are SGHTA and FQGNSA. The CDR3 sequence: CASSKPMGTEINSPLHF. As DNA, the CDR3 is TGTGCCAGCAGCAAGCCCATGGGGACAGAGATTAATTCACCCCTCCACTTT.

The chain employs TRBV7-9 and TRBJ1-5; no clear D gene. The CDR3 spans 14 residues. V was trimmed by 5 bases and J by 5 bases, leaving 13 bases between them. Germline loops: CDR1 SEHNR, CDR2 FQNEAQ (reference sequence). This CDR3 reads CASSRGVSDQPQHF. DNA of the CDR3: TGTGCCAGCAGCCGCGGGGTATCGGATCAGCCCCAGCATTTT.

On this clonotype itself: A much larger clone differs by one base, so this may be a read error. The V and J genes are TRBV7-2 and TRBJ2-1; D is possibly TRBD2 (5 bases). The V end was cut by 5 bases, the J end by 3 bases, with 14 bases between. The germline V gene encodes CDR1 SGHTA and CDR2 FQGNSA. The CDR3 sequence is 15 residues long. CDR3 loop: CTSSLTREHYNEQFF. The DNA of the CDR3 is TGTACCAGCAGCCTTACTAGAGAACACTACAATGAGCAGTTCTTC. Full variable domain (remainder filled in from reference TRBV7-2 and TRBJ2-1): GAGVSQSPSNKVTEKGKDVELRCDPISGHTALYWYRQSLGQGLEFLIYFQGNSAPDKSGLPSDRFSAERTGGSVSTLTIQRTQQEDSAVYLCTSSLTREHYNEQFFGPGTRLTVL.

This clonotype was found a few times. J is TRBJ1-5 and V is TRBV11-2, with no clear D. Germline V lookup: CDR1 SGHAT, CDR2 FQNNGV. CDR3 size: 17 residues. Trimming shortened V by 1 base and J by 1 base, and 14 bases separated the two germline ends. This chain's CDR3 is CASSLGGRGPSNQPQHF. DNA of the CDR3: TGTGCCAGCAGCTTAGGAGGTCGGGGTCCCAGCAATCAGCCCCAGCATTTT.

This chain connects TRBV15 to TRBJ2-5; D tentatively fits TRBD1 or TRBD2 (5 bases each). The CDR3 totals 15 residues. V lost 5 bases, J lost 2 bases, and 15 bases lay in between. CDR1 is LNHNV and CDR2 is YYDKDF in the germline V gene (reference sequence). This chain's CDR3 is CATSLVGPPQETQYF. The CDR3 DNA sequence: TGTGCCACCAGCTTAGTGGGACCTCCTCAAGAGACCCAGTACTTC.

A single count supports this clonotype. This chain uses TRBV5-4 with TRBJ2-1; the D gene is possibly TRBD2 (6 bases). CDR1 is SGHNT, CDR2 YYREEE, per germline (reference sequence). The CDR3 is 15 amino acids. Deletions cut 4 bases from V and 0 bases from J, with 11 bases between. As DNA, the CDR3 is TGTGCCAGCAGCATAAAGACTAGCTCCTACAATGAGCAGTTCTTC. It translates to CASSIKTSSYNEQFF.

The J gene is TRBJ2-6, the V gene TRBV2; D may correspond to TRBD1 or TRBD2 (5 bases each). The CDR3 has 14 amino acids. The V gene lost 9 bases and the J gene lost 0 bases, with 9 bases spanning the gap. Germline values: CDR1 SNHLY, CDR2 FYNNEI. The CDR3 DNA is TGTGCCAGTCAGGGAGACTCTGGGGCCAACGTCCTGACTTTC. Its translation: CASQGDSGANVLTF.

The gene calls are TRBV10-3 and TRBJ2-7; D is tentatively TRBD1 or TRBD2 (5 bases each). Between the trimmed V and J ends, which lost 8 bases and 2 bases, there was a span of 10 bases. This CDR3 contains 12 residues. The V gene's germline CDR1 is ENHRY and CDR2 SYGVKD. CDR3 loop: CAIGDATYEQYF. The CDR3 bases are TGTGCCATCGGGGACGCCACCTACGAGCAGTACTTC.

Regarding this clonotype: One junction end does not reproduce the germline sequence, and a read error may be involved. The chain couples TRBV6-1 to TRBJ2-7; 7 nucleotides align to TRBD1. This CDR3 has 11 amino acids. Germline values: CDR1 MNHNS, CDR2 SASEGT. CDR3 in amino acids: CASSETGQTLF. For the CDR3, the DNA is TGTGCCAGCAGTGAAACGGGACAGACCCTCTTC.

This clonotype was observed a handful of times. V and J are TRBV19 and TRBJ1-1; TRBD1 might be the D (6 bases). Germline V gene sequence: CDR1 LNHDA, CDR2 SQIVND (reference sequence). V was clipped by 7 bases and J by 6 bases, with 15 bases between them. The CDR3 is made up of 13 amino acids. The CDR3: CASTRWGAAEAFF. Here the CDR3 DNA reads TGTGCCAGTACCCGTTGGGGGGCCGCTGAAGCTTTCTTT.

This clonotype was counted between two and nine times. Written as DNA, the CDR3 is TGTGCCAGCAGGGGCACTAGCGGTTCTACGACCCAGTACTTC. Translated, it gives CASRGTSGSTTQYF. The rearrangement links TRBV12-3 or TRBV12-4 to TRBJ2-5; 8 bases map to TRBD2. This CDR3 is 14 amino acids long. Germline trimming cut 6 bases from V and 7 bases from J; bases unmatched to any gene: 10.

This clonotype appeared a few times. The J gene is TRBJ2-7, the V gene TRBV6-1; D is possibly TRBD2 (5 bases). The germline CDR1 and CDR2 sequences are MNHNS and SASEGT. V was clipped by 3 bases and J by 3 bases, with 9 bases between them. The CDR3 covers 13 residues. The CDR3 nucleotides read TGTGCCAGCAGTGAGGAACGGGGCTACGAGCAGTACTTC. Its translation is CASSEERGYEQYF.

The rearrangement joins TRBV12-3 or TRBV12-4 to TRBJ1-6; weak D call: TRBD1 (6 bases). CDR3 length: 14 residues. Deletions cut 5 bases from V and 8 bases from J, with 13 bases between. Here the CDR3 reads CASSLRGTDSPLHF. Written as DNA, the CDR3 is TGTGCCAGCAGTCTGAGGGGGACCGATTCACCCCTCCACTTT.

This clonotype was seen just once. This sequence joins TRBV19 and TRBJ2-7, with D hard to call. The ends were cut back, 3 bases at V and 0 bases at J, with 9 bases in the middle. Germline assignment: CDR1 LNHDA and CDR2 SQIVND (reference sequence). CDR3 length: 14 amino acids. Here the CDR3 reads CASSMSWPSYEQYF. CDR3 nucleotide sequence: TGTGCCAGTAGTATGTCTTGGCCCTCCTACGAGCAGTACTTC.

This clonotype was counted a few times. The rearrangement joins TRBV7-2 to TRBJ1-6; the match to TRBD1 covers 7 bases. V was clipped by 5 bases and J by 9 bases; unmatched bases: 10. The germline V gene has CDR1 SGHTA and CDR2 FQGNSA. The CDR3 has 15 residues. The CDR3 DNA reads as TGTGCCAGCAGCCCACGGACAGGATGGAGTTCACCCCTCCACTTT. Amino acid sequence: CASSPRTGWSSPLHF.